This is a list of T cell receptor beta chains from one sample in a study of T cell clusters in autoimmune cytopenias. TCRdb re-analyzed the multiplex PCR reads; it lists each CDR3 protein once, without DNA. This table holds under 3,500 distinct CDR3 sequences. The sequenced material came from peripheral blood. Receptor source: a human donor with an autoimmune cytopenia or autoimmune hepatitis (not recorded which). Each CDR3 is given with its conserved first and last residue. Each record gives: J gene, clone size, V gene, CDR3 protein. The size entry gives how often the clone was seen (once, few, many) or a class if it is expanded.

>TRBJ2-7|medium-sized|TRBV28
CASSSLGHPPLYEQYF
>TRBJ2-3|medium-sized|TRBV28
CASSYPGGTTSTDTQYF
>TRBJ2-3|medium-sized|TRBV5-8
CASRWGTGWADTQYF
>TRBJ2-7|medium-sized|TRBV27
CASSLMAAYEQYF
>TRBJ2-1|medium-sized|TRBV20-1
CSANQPSYNEQFF
>TRBJ2-7|medium-sized|TRBV20-1
CSAIWDSLLTGGEQYF
>TRBJ2-4|medium-sized|TRBV11-2
CASSFTGGGENIQYF
>TRBJ1-5|medium-sized|TRBV15
CATSRSNNQPQHF
>TRBJ1-2|medium-sized|TRBV5-4
CASSLGSRVETGYTF
>TRBJ1-6|medium-sized|TRBV20-1
CSARDSRQVNSPLHF
>TRBJ1-1|medium-sized|TRBV20-1
CSGLPGHANTEAFF
>TRBJ2-7|medium-sized|TRBV15
CATSPQRLAGEEQYF
>TRBJ1-3|medium-sized|TRBV6-5
CASSYSTGSSGNTIYF
>TRBJ2-5|medium-sized|TRBV6-2/TRBV6-3
CASSRPGGTRETQYF
>TRBJ1-2|medium-sized|TRBV12-3/TRBV12-4
CASSLGGQGKGYTF